The entry that follows covers one TCR beta chain sequence. Its antigen is as yet unknown. Method: immunoSEQ multiplex PCR; TCRdb's copy keeps in-frame clones and lacks some. Found here are 95,000 to 110,000 clones, roughly four fifths of them singletons; the top ten hold 0.8% to 1%. The data are from a study of T cell clones after liver transplantation. Study context: Liver transplant recipients had immunosuppression withdrawal attempted within 2 years. A pre-transplant mixed lymphocyte reaction with TCRbeta sequencing defined graft-donor-reactive clones followed in post-transplant blood.

The CDR3 consists of 15 residues. The V gene's germline CDR1 is MNHEY and CDR2 SMNVEV (reference sequence). The ends lost 2 bases at V and 4 bases at J; junction bases unmatched: 6. Overall study results and limits: In a couple of subjects, few donor cells limited the measurable donor-reactive repertoire. Compared with third party-reactive sequences, donor-reactive ones declined more, independent of withdrawal success.

The starting material was CD4+ T cells from blood, obtained before liver transplant. The chain links TRBV27 to TRBJ2-7; TRBD1 matches at 9 bases. The source is a human donor who received a liver transplant. CDR3 loop: CASSLTDRGGYEQYF. The DNA for the CDR3 is TGTGCCAGCAGTTTAACGGACAGGGGAGGATACGAGCAGTACTTC.